The sequence of this TCR beta chain was determined in a study of T cell responses to AZD1222 COVID-19 vaccine. Findings and limits, study-wide: Across spike, vaccine-associated CD4 TCRs were found, dominant at 160-218 and 743-854. Repertoires were obtained solely post-peak T cell response. An increase in Spike-specific TCR breadth and depth was observed after two AZD1222 doses.

The assay was immunoSEQ multiplex PCR, and TCRdb's table has in-frame clones only and misses some. This sample has over 80,000 clones, with approximately 90% found just once. In its sample, this clone was seen once. Its antigen is still unknown. The V end lost 6 bases, the J end lost 5 bases, and 11 bases lay between the germline ends. CDR3 length equals 14 residues. CDR1 is MNHEY and CDR2 is SVGEGT in the germline V gene. Specimen: peripheral blood, collected 28 days after the second AZD1222 dose. The sequence derives from an adult who received the AZD1222 COVID-19 vaccine. The V and J genes are TRBV6-2 or TRBV6-3 and TRBJ1-6; tentatively, D is TRBD1 (6 bases). This CDR3 is CASSWTANNSPLHF. As DNA, the CDR3 is TGTGCCAGCAGCTGGACAGCAAATAATTCACCCCTCCACTTT.